Many counts were recorded for the clone carrying this T cell receptor (beta chain). Amplifying from RNA transcripts, the study obtained TCR beta CDR3 regions. Second-round multiplex PCR followed a first-round RT-PCR using HTBI primers. A single record per CDR3 protein comes from TCRdb applying MiXCR to the multiplex PCR reads. The table includes under 200,000 distinct CDR3 sequences, approximately 40% detected once. This entry belongs to a study of Graves' ophthalmopathy and Graves' hyperthyroidism. Study-level information: Peripheral blood sampling occurred at initial diagnosis, before any treatment.

Moderately to severely active ophthalmopathy under 3 months, CAS at least 3, NOSPECS at least 4. Excluded were patients with other autoimmune diseases, uncontrolled infections, pregnancy or lactation. Diagnosis was based on clinical symptoms, serum thyroxine, TRAb, thyroid ultrasound and orbital computed tomography. Sequencing input: peripheral blood. This receptor was identified in a woman in her 40s with Graves' ophthalmopathy.

CDR3 coding DNA: TGCGCCAGCAGCCCTCGACTAGCGAACACCGGGGAGCTGTTTTTT. Its translation is CASSPRLANTGELFF. The rearrangement joins TRBV5-1 to TRBJ2-2, with a tentative D call TRBD2 (6 bases). CDR3 size: 15 residues. CDR1 and CDR2 (germline): SGHRS, YFSETQ. Trimming took 4 bases from V and 0 from J, leaving 10 bases between them.